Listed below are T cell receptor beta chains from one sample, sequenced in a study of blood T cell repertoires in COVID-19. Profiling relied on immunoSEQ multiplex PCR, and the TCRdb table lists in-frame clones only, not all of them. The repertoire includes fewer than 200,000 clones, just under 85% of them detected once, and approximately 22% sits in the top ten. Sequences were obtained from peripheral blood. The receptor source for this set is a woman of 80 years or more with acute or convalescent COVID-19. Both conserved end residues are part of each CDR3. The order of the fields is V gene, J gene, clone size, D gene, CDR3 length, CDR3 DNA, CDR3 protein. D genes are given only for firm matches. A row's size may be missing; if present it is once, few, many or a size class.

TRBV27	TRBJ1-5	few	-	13	TGTGCCAGCAGTTTGGCGTCTAGTCAGCCCCAGCATTTT	CASSLASSQPQHF
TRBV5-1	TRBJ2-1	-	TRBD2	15	TGCGCCAGCAGCTTGACTGGACTAGAGAACAATGAGCAGTTCTTC	CASSLTGLENNEQFF
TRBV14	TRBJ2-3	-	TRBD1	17	TGTGCCAGCAGCCGGGACAGGGGATCCGCGGGGCCAGATACGCAGTATTTT	CASSRDRGSAGPDTQYF
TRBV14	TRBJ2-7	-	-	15	TGTGCCAGCAGCCGGGGAGACTCTAGCTCCTACGAGCAGTACTTC	CASSRGDSSSYEQYF
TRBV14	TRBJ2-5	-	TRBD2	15	TGTGCCAGCAGCCATCCTAGCGGGATCCAAGAGACCCAGTACTTC	CASSHPSGIQETQYF
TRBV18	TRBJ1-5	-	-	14	TGTGCCAGCTCACCCCAAGGGGGGGGTCAGCCCCAGCATTTT	CASSPQGGGQPQHF
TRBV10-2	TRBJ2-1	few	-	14	TGCGCCAGCACAGAGACTAGTAGCTACAATGAGCAGTTCTTC	CASTETSSYNEQFF
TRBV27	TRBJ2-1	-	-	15	TGTGCCAGCATTTCAGTGGAGACCGGGGACAATGAGCAGTTCTTC	CASISVETGDNEQFF
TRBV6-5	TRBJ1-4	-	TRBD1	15	TGTGCCAGCAGGACACAGGGGGCAGTCAATGAAAAACTGTTTTTT	CASRTQGAVNEKLFF
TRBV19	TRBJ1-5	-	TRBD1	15	TGTGCCAGTAGGAAGGGACAGGGGGCGCGCCAGCCCCAGCATTTT	CASRKGQGARQPQHF
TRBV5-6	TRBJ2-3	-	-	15	TGTGCCAGCAGCTTGCGCGGGACTCACACAGATACGCAGTATTTT	CASSLRGTHTDTQYF
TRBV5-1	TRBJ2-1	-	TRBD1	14	TGCGCCAGCTCCCGGACAGGATTCTACAATGAGCAGTTCTTC	CASSRTGFYNEQFF
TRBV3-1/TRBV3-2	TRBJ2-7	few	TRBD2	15	TGTGCCAGCAGCCAGACTAGCGGGAGCTCCTACGAGCAGTACTTC	CASSQTSGSSYEQYF
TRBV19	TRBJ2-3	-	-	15	TGTGCCAGTAGTATAGGGGGCAGCGAGAAAGATACGCAGTATTTT	CASSIGGSEKDTQYF
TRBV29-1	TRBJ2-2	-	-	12	TGCAGCGTTGGCGGGTCGTCCGGGGAGCTGTTTTTT	CSVGGSSGELFF
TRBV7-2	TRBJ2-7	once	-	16	TGTGCCAGCAGCAGGGGGGGGCGGGAGTCAGCCTACGAGCAGTACTTC	CASSRGGRESAYEQYF
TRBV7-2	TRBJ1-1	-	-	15	TGTGCCAGCAGCTTGCGCCATGGCGCGGGAACCGAAGCTTTCTTT	CASSLRHGAGTEAFF
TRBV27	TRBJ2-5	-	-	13	TGTGCCAGCAGTCTCACAGGGAAAGAGACCCAGTACTTC	CASSLTGKETQYF
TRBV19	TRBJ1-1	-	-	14	TGTGCCAGTAGTAGGGGCGGGGGGAACACTGAAGCTTTCTTT	CASSRGGGNTEAFF
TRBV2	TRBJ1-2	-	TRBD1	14	TGTGCCAGCAGGGAGGGGGCAGGGTACTATGGCTACACCTTC	CASREGAGYYGYTF
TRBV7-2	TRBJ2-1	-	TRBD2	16	TGTGCCAGCAGCACCGCTAGCGGGAGGCTCGGAAATGAGCAGTTCTTC	CASSTASGRLGNEQFF
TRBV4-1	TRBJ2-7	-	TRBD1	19	TGCGCCAGCAGCCAAGTAGCGGGACAGGGGTTCTCCACTTCCTACGAGCAGTACTTC	CASSQVAGQGFSTSYEQYF
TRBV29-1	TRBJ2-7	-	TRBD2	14	TGCAGCCCCGAGGGGACTAGCGGGACCTACGAGCAGTACTTC	CSPEGTSGTYEQYF
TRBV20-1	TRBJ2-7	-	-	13	TGCAGTGCTAGTTGGCAGGGGTACCACGAGCAGTACTTC	CSASWQGYHEQYF
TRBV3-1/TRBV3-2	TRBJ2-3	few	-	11	TGTGCCAGCAGCTTCTCAGATACGCAGTATTTT	CASSFSDTQYF
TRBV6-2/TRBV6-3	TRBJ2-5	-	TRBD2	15	TGTGCCAGCAGTTATAGCGGGAGGGCCTTAGAGACCCAGTACTTC	CASSYSGRALETQYF